The 8 T cell receptor beta chains below all came from one sample that was sequenced in a study of shared clonotypes between healthy human individuals. Some clones are missing from TCRdb's copy, which holds only in-frame ones; the method was immunoSEQ multiplex PCR. The top ten clones hold roughly 0.13% of a sample with over 2 million clones, 85% to 95% of them seen once. The source material was naive CD4+ T cells sorted from blood. This sample's subset: CD45RA+ positively selected. These receptors were taken from a man between 18 and 29 years old in good health.

In the case of this clone: The sample has other DNA sequences that encode this CDR3 too. This chain uses TRBV7-2 with TRBJ2-3; TRBD2 matches at 12 bases. This CDR3 has 17 residues. The germline gives CDR1 SGHTA, CDR2 FQGNSA. V lost 1 base to trimming and J lost 0 bases; unmatched junction nucleotides: 2. The DNA of the CDR3 is TGTGCCAGCAGCTTAGTCGGGACTAGCGGGAGCACAGATACGCAGTATTTT. Translated: CASSLVGTSGSTDTQYF.

This chain connects TRBV18 to TRBJ1-2, with D unclear. This CDR3 has 14 amino acids. The ends were cut back, 2 bases at V and 4 bases at J, with 11 bases in the middle. Germline CDR1 KGHSH, CDR2 LQKENI. Here the CDR3 DNA reads TGTGCCAGCTCACCAGGAGGCGGCCCCTATGGCTACACCTTC. Its protein is CASSPGGGPYGYTF.

The rearrangement joins TRBV7-2 to TRBJ2-1; 9 nucleotides agree with TRBD2. V lost 0 bases, J lost 2 bases, and 2 bases stayed unmatched. Per germline, CDR1 SGHTA and CDR2 FQGNSA. CDR3 length: 16 residues. The chain's CDR3 is CASSLAPSGAYNEQFF. The DNA for the CDR3 is TGTGCCAGCAGCTTAGCCCCTAGCGGGGCCTACAATGAGCAGTTCTTC.

The CDR3 loop is CASTPDGDGEAFF. The DNA of the CDR3 is TGTGCCAGCACCCCGGACGGGGACGGTGAAGCTTTCTTT. This chain connects TRBV28 to TRBJ1-1, with a weak D call TRBD1 (5 bases). V was trimmed by 7 bases and J by 7 bases, leaving 16 bases between them. Germline-derived CDR1 and CDR2 are MDHEN and SYDVKM. The CDR3 is 13 residues long.

The table lists this clone with a count of one. The chain couples TRBV5-1 to TRBJ2-7; TRBD2 agrees at 10 bases. The CDR3 runs to 16 residues. The V and J ends lost 0 bases and 6 bases, in that order; junction bases with no gene match: 9. Germline V gene data show CDR1 as SGHRS and CDR2 as YFSETQ. The CDR3 sequence is CASSLGGTSVPSEQYF. The CDR3 DNA sequence: TGCGCCAGCAGCTTGGGCGGGACTAGCGTTCCCTCCGAGCAGTACTTC.

The chain is built from TRBV10-3 and TRBJ1-2; D is perhaps TRBD1 (6 bases). The V gene lost 10 bases and the J gene lost 6 bases, with 18 bases spanning the gap. CDR3 length: 13 amino acids. In germline, CDR1 is ENHRY, CDR2 SYGVKD. For the CDR3, the DNA is TGTGCCACCCACGGGGGGCCCAGTGATGGCTACACCTTC. It yields the protein CATHGGPSDGYTF.

The V gene is TRBV5-1, the J gene TRBJ2-7, with 8 bases fitting TRBD1. There are 15 residues in the CDR3. From germline, CDR1 is SGHRS and CDR2 YFSETQ. The V segment lost 5 bases and the J segment 1 base; nucleotides outside the gene matches: 8. The DNA for the CDR3 is TGCGCCAGCAGGGCGAGACAGGGGCCTTCCTACGAGCAGTACTTC. It translates to CASRARQGPSYEQYF.

V is TRBV5-1 and J is TRBJ2-1; D ambiguous. The V gene lost 6 bases and the J gene lost 5 bases, with 15 bases spanning the gap. Per the germline V gene, CDR1 is SGHRS and CDR2 is YFSETQ. CDR3 length: 14 residues. The CDR3 here is CASKRSLIHNEQFF. CDR3 bases: TGCGCCAGCAAACGGTCCCTCATCCACAATGAGCAGTTCTTC.